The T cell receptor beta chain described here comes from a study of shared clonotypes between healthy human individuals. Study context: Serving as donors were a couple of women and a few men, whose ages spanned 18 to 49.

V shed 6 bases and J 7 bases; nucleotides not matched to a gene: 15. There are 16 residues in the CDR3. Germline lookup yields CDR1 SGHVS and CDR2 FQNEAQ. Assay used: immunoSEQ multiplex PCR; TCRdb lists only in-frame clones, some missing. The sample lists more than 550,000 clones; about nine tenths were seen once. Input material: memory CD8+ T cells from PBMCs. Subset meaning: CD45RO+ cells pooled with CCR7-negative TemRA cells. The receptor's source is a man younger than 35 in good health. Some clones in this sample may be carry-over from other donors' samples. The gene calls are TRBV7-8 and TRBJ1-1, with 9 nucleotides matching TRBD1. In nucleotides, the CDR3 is TGTGCCAGCAGTGGACATTTCCGGGACAGGGACATTGAAGCTTTCTTT. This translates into CASSGHFRDRDIEAFF.